Here is one T cell receptor (beta chain) with its context. In the original workflow: By means of reference gene primer amplification, nucleated cell counts were estimated. This table comes from immunoSEQ multiplex PCR, and its TCRdb copy is limited to in-frame clones, with some not included. For V, J and clone size, that table is used; D and trimming come from the DNA. This sample carries some 330,000 clones, more than 75% of them seen once, and the ten largest clones take around 1.9%. The entry originates in a study of blood T cell repertoires in COVID-19. Germline CDR1 is SGDLS and CDR2 is YYNGEE. This CDR3 spans 14 amino acids. Trimming pared 0 bases from V and 6 bases from J, leaving 12 bases between.

The gene calls are TRBV9 and TRBJ1-2; D is perhaps TRBD1 (5 bases). Sequenced material: PBMCs or T cells enriched from blood (not recorded which). This receptor was identified in a man in his forties in a cohort exposed to, infected with or recovered from COVID-19 (not recorded which). The CDR3 bases are TGTGCCAGCAGCGTAGGGGGCAGGGTGGATGGCTACACCTTC. This gives the protein CASSVGGRVDGYTF.